The clone carrying this T cell receptor (beta chain) was picked up one time. Indicated time point: pre-treatment sample, taken before nivolumab and TIL therapy. The data derive from a study of TIL therapy for anti-PD-1-resistant metastatic lung cancer. In the study overall: Most patients had lung adenocarcinoma; a few tumors were EGFR-mutant, two ALK-rearranged; half smoked currently or formerly. Median tumor mutation burden was under 1.9 mutations per megabase.

The immunoSEQ assay was v3. Data came from immunoSEQ multiplex PCR; TCRdb stores just in-frame clones and leaves some out. Among around 59,000 clones listed, under 75% were seen once. The CDR3 covers 17 residues. Looked up from germline, CDR1 is MDHEN and CDR2 is SYDVKM. V lost 3 bases, J lost 2 bases, and 17 bases lay in between. Sequencing used blood, obtained at baseline. This TCR came from a person between 25 and 79 years old with non-small cell lung cancer. The rearrangement links TRBV28 to TRBJ1-3; the D gene is possibly TRBD1 (5 bases). The CDR3 DNA is TGTGCCAGCAGTTTGGGGGTTTTCGGATTAACTGGAAACACCATATATTTT. Translated: CASSLGVFGLTGNTIYF.